The clone carrying this T cell receptor (beta chain) was observed a few times. This sample is drawn from a study of blood T cell repertoires in COVID-19. Study-wide context: In each case, the material was cDNA or gDNA derived from T cells, B-cell-depleted T cells, or PBMCs.

V trimming: 3 bases; J trimming: 15 bases; junction bases outside the gene matches: 8. Germline V lookup: CDR1 SGHAT, CDR2 FQNNGV. This CDR3 comprises 12 residues. As originally analysed: The assay estimated nucleated cells by amplifying reference gene primers. Repertoires were generated with immunoSEQ multiplex PCR, while TCRdb's copy carries only in-frame clones and drops some. V and J calls and clone size are those listed in that table; D and trimming were worked out from the DNA. This sample has around 70,000 clones; approximately 86% occur once, and the top ten carry just over 6.5%. Sequencing was carried out using peripheral blood. V and J are TRBV11-2 and TRBJ2-1, with TRBD1 matching 7 bases. The clonotype originates from a man in his sixties with acute or convalescent COVID-19. The CDR3 DNA follows: TGTGCCAGCAGCTTTGACAGGGATCATCCGTTCTTC. Its protein product is CASSFDRDHPFF.